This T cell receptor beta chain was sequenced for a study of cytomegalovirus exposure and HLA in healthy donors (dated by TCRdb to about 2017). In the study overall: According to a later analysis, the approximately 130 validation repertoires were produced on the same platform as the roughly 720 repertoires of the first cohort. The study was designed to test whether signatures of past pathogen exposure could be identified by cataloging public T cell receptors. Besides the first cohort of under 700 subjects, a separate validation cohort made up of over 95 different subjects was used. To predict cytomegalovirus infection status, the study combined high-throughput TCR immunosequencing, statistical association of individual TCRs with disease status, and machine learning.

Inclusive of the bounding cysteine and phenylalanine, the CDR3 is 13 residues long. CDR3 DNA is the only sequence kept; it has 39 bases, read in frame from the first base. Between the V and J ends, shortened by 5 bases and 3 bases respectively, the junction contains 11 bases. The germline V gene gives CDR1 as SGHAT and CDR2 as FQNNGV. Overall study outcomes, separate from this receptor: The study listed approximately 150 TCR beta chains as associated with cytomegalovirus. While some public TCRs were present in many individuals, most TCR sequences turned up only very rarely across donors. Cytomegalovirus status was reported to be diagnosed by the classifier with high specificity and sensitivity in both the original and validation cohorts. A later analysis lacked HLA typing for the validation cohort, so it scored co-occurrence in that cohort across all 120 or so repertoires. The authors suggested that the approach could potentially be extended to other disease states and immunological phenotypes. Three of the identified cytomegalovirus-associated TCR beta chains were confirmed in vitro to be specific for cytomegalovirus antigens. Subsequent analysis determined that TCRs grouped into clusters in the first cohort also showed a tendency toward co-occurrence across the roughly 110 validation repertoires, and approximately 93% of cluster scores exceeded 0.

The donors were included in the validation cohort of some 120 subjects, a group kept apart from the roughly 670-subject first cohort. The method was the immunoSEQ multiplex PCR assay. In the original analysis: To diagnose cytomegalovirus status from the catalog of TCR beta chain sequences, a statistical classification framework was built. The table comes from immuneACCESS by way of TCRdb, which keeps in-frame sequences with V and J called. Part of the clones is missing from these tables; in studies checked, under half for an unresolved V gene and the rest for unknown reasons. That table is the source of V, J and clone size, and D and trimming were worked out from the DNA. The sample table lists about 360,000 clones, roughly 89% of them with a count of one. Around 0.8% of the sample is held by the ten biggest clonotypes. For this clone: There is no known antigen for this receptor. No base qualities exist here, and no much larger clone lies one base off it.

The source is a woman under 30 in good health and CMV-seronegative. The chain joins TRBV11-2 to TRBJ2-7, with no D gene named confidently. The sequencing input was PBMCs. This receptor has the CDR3 CASSPGPYYEQYF. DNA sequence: TGTGCCAGCAGCCCCGGTCCCTACTACGAGCAGTACTTC.